Only a few counts were recorded for the clone carrying this T cell receptor beta chain. What it recognizes is unknown. The data are from a study of cytomegalovirus exposure and HLA in healthy donors. In the PCR, 60 Vbeta and 13 Jbeta primers were used. Sequencing used immunoSEQ multiplex PCR; TCRdb keeps in-frame clones, though not all of them. The profile covers roughly 180,000 clones, with about 9% appearing a single time and over 1% taken by the ten largest. Study results and limitations: Rarity characterized most TCR sequences, yet some public TCRs appeared in many donors.

This CDR3 is built from 12 residues. V was pared by 1 base and J by 11 bases, with 11 bases between. Per the germline V gene, CDR1 is SGHDN and CDR2 is FVKESK. Sample: PBMCs. This TCR was recovered from a woman aged 30 to 39 in good health and CMV-seropositive. This sequence joins TRBV14 and TRBJ2-5; no definite D call. The CDR3 DNA reads TGTGCCAGCAGCCAAGGAGGCTTCAGTCAGTACTTC. Protein product: CASSQGGFSQYF.